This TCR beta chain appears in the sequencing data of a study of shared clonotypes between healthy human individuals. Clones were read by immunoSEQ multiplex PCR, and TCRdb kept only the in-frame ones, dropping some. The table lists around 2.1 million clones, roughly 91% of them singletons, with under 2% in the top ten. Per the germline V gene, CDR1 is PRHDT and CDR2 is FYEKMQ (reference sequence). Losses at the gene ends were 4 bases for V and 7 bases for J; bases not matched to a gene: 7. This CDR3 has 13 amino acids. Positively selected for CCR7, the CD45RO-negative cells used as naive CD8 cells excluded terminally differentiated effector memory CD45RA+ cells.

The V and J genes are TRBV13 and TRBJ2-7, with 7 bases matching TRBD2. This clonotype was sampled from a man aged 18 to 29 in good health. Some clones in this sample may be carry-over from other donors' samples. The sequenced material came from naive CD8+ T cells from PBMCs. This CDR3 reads CASSSQRGGEQYF. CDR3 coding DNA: TGTGCCAGCAGCTCCCAAAGGGGAGGGGAGCAGTACTTC. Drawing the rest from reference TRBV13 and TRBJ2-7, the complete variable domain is AAGVIQSPRHLIKEKRETATLKCYPIPRHDTVYWYQQGPGQDPQFLISFYEKMQSDKGSIPDRFSAQQFSDYHSELNMSSLELGDSALYFCASSSQRGGEQYFGPGTRLTVT.